The clone carrying this T cell receptor (beta chain) was seen more than once but under ten times. V was pared by 5 bases and J by 4 bases, with 17 bases between. Germline V gives CDR1 SNHLY, CDR2 FYNNEI. The CDR3 is made up of 15 amino acids. PCR amplification relied on 60 Vbeta primers (plus 13 Jbeta primers). Profiling relied on immunoSEQ multiplex PCR, and the TCRdb table lists in-frame clones only, not all of them. The data hold about 92,000 clones, with 55% to 75% observed a single time. The sample comes from a study of cytomegalovirus exposure and HLA in healthy donors. This receptor was taken from a man in his fifties in good health and CMV-seronegative. The chain employs TRBV2 and TRBJ1-2; perhaps TRBD1 as D (5 bases). The sample was PBMCs. Here the CDR3 reads CASSPSGTGGYGYTF. CDR3 DNA: TGTGCCAGCAGTCCGTCTGGCACGGGGGGCTATGGCTACACCTTC.